The sequence of this T cell receptor (beta chain) was determined in a study of beta chain features in type 1 diabetes. The study, taken as a whole, reports: Patients' naive, central memory and regulatory TCRB repertoires appeared more alike than those of healthy donors. Type 1 diabetes patients showed fewer insertions and more deletions at VDJ junctions. Moderately but significantly shorter TCRB CDR3s were found in Type 1 diabetes patients in all four CD4+ subsets.

Comments on this clone: The target antigen is unknown. The same CDR3 arises from other DNA sequences in this sample as well.

Staining for CD45RO/CCR7/CD25/CD127/CD95/CD27 allowed sorting of CD4+ naive, central memory, regulatory and stem cell-like memory cells. The authors reverse transcribed all of the isolated RNA, so sequencing captured expressed TCRB transcripts. The data were produced by immunoSEQ multiplex PCR, yet TCRdb's version contains in-frame clones alone and is incomplete. The data show some 660,000 clones, around 15% seen once. V was cut by 5 bases and J by 1 base, with 18 bases left in between. Germline V gene lookup returns CDR1 SQVTM and CDR2 ANQGSEA. The CDR3 runs 16 residues. The specimen sequenced was naive CD4+ T cells from blood. The source of this sequence is a man younger than 30 with type 1 diabetes. The V and J genes are TRBV29-1 and TRBJ2-4; D gene ambiguous. The CDR3 spells CSVQGLRLGAKNIQYF. The CDR3 DNA reads as TGCAGCGTTCAAGGTCTACGATTAGGGGCCAAAAACATTCAGTACTTC.